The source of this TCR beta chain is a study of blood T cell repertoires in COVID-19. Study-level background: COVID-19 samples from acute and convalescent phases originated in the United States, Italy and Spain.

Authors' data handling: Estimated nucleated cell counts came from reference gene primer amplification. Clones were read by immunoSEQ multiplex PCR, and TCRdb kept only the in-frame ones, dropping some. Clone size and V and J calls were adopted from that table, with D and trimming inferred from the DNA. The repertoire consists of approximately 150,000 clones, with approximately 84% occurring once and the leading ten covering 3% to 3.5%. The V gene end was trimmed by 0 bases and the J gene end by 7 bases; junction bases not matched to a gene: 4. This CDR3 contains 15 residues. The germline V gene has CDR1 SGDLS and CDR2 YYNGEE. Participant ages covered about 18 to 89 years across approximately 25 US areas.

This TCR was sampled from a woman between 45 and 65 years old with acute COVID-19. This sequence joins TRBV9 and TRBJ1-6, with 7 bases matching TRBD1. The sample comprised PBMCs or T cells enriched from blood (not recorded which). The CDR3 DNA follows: TGTGCCAGCAGCGTAGTCTCAGGGGGGAATTCACCCCTCCACTTT. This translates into CASSVVSGGNSPLHF.